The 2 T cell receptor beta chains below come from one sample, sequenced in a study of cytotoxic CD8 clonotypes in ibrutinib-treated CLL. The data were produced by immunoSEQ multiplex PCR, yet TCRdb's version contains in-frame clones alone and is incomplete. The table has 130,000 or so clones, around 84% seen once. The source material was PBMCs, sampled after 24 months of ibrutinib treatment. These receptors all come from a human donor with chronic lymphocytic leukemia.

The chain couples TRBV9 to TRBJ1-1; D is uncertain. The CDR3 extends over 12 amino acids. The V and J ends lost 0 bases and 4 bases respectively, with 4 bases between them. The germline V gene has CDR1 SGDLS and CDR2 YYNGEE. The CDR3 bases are TGTGCCAGCAGCGTAGATGGCACTGAAGCTTTCTTT. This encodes CASSVDGTEAFF.

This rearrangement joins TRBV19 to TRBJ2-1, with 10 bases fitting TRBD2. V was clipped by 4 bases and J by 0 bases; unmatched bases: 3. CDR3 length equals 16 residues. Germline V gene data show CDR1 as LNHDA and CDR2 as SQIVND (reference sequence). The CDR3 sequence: CASSTVAGGSYNEQFF. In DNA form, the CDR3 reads TGTGCCAGTAGTACCGTAGCGGGGGGCTCCTACAATGAGCAGTTCTTC.